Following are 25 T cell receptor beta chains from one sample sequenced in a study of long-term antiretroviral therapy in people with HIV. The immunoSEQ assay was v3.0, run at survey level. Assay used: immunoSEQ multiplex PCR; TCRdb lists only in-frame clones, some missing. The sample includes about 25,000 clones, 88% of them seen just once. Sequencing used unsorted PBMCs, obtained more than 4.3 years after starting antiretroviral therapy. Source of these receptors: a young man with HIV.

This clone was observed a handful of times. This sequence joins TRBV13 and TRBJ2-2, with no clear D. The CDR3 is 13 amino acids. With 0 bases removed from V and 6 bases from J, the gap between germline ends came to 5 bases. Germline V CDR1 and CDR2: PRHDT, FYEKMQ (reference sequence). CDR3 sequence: CASSLGLPGELFF. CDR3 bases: TGTGCCAGCAGCTTAGGCCTTCCCGGGGAGCTGTTTTTT.

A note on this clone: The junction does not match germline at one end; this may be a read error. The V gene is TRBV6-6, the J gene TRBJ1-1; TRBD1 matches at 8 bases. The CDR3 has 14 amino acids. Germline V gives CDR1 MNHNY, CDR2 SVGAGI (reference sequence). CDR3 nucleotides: TGTGCCAGCAGTCACTCAGACATCCAGGGGGCAGCTTTCTTT. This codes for CASSHSDIQGAAFF.

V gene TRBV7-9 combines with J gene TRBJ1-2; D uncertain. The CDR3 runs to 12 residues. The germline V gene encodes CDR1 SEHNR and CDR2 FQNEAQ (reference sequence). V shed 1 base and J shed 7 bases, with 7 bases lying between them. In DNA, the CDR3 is TGTGCCAGCAGCTTAGGGTATTCTGGCTACACCTTC. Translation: CASSLGYSGYTF. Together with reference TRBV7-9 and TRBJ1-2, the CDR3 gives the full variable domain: DTGVSQNPRHKITKRGQNVTFRCDPISEHNRLYWYRQTLGQGPEFLTYFQNEAQLEKSRLLSDRFSAERPKGSFSTLEIQRTEQGDSAMYLCASSLGYSGYTFGSGTRLTVV.

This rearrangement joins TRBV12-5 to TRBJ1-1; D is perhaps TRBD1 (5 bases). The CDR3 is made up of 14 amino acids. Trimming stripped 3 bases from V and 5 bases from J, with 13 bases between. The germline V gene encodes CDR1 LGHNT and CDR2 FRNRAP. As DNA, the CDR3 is TGTGCTAGTGGTTTTGGGGGATTGGGAACTGAAGCTTTCTTT. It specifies CASGFGGLGTEAFF.

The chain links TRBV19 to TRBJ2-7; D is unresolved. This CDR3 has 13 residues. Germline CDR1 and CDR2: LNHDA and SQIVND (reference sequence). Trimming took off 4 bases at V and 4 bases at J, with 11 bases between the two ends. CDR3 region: CASSTGLPYEQYF. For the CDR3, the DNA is TGTGCCAGTAGTACCGGGCTCCCTTACGAGCAGTACTTC.

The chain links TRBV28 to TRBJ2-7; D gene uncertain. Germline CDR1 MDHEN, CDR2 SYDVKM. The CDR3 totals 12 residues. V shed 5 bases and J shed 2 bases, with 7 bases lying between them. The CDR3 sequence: CASSGQTYEQYF. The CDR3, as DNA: TGTGCCAGCAGTGGGCAGACCTACGAGCAGTACTTC.

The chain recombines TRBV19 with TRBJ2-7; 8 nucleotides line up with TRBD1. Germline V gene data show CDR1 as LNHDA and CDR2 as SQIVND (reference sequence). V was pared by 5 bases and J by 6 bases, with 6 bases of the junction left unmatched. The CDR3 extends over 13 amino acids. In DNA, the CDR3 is TGTGCCAGTAGTCCCAGGGGGCAAAGCGAGCAGTACTTC. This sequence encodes CASSPRGQSEQYF.

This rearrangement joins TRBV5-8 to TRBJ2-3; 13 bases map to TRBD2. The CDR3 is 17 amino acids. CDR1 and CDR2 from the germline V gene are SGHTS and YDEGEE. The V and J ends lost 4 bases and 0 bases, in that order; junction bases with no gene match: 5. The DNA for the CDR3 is TGTGCCAGCAGCCAGACTAGCGGGGGGCTGAGCACAGATACGCAGTATTTT. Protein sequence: CASSQTSGGLSTDTQYF. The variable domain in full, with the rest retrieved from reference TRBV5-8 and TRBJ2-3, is EAGVTQSPTHLIKTRGQQATLRCSPISGHTSVYWYQQALGLGLQFLLWYDEGEERNRGNFPPRFSGRQFPNYSSELNVNALELEDSALYLCASSQTSGGLSTDTQYFGPGTRLTVL.

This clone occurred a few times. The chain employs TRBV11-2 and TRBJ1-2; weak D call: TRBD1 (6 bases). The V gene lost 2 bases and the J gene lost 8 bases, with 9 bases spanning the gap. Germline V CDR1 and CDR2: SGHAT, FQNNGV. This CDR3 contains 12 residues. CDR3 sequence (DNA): TGTGCCAGCAGCTTATACAGGGTGGGCTACACCTTC. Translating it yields CASSLYRVGYTF. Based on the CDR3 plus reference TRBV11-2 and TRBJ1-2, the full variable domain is EAGVAQSPRYKIIEKRQSVAFWCNPISGHATLYWYQQILGQGPKLLIQFQNNGVVDDSQLPKDRFSAERLKGVDSTLKIQPAKLEDSAVYLCASSLYRVGYTFGSGTRLTVV.

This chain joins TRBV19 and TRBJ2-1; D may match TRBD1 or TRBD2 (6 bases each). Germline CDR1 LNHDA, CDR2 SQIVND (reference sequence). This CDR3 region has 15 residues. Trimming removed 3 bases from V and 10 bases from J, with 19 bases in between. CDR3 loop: CASSMPRGVGSEQFF. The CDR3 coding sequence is TGTGCCAGTAGTATGCCGAGGGGGGTTGGGAGCGAGCAGTTCTTC.

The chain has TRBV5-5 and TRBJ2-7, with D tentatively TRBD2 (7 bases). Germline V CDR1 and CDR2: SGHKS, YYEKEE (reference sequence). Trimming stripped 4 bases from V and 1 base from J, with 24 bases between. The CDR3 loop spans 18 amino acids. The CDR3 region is CASSGGGGSSRASYEQYF. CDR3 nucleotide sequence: TGTGCCAGCAGCGGAGGGGGGGGCAGCTCGAGGGCTTCCTACGAGCAGTACTTC.

Written as DNA, the CDR3 is TGTGCCAGCTCGGCTAGCGGGGCCTACGAGCAGTACTTC. It is translated as CASSASGAYEQYF. V is TRBV7-6 and J is TRBJ2-7; 9 nucleotides match TRBD2. This CDR3 contains 13 residues. Germline lookup yields CDR1 SGHVS and CDR2 FNYEAQ. V shed 8 bases and J 2 bases; nucleotides not matched to a gene: 4. The complete variable domain, with remaining parts taken from reference TRBV7-6 and TRBJ2-7, reads GAGVSQSPRYKVTKRGQDVALRCDPISGHVSLYWYRQALGQGPEFLTYFNYEAQQDKSGLPNDRFSAERPEGSISTLTIQRTEQRDSAMYRCASSASGAYEQYFGPGTRLTVT.

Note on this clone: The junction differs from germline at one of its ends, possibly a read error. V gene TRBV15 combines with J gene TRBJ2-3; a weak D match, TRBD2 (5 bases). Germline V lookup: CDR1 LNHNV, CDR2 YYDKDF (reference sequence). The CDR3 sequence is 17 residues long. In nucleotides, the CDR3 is TGTGCCACCAGCAGAGATAGGGCTCTGGCTAGCAGAGATACGCAGTATTTT. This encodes CATSRDRALASRDTQYF.

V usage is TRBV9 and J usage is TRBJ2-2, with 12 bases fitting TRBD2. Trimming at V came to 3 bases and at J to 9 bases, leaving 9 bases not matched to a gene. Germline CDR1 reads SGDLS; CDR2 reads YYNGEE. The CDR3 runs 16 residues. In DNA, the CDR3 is TGTGCCAGCAGCGGCACTAGCGGGGGGACTCACCGGGAGCTGTTTTTT. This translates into CASSGTSGGTHRELFF.

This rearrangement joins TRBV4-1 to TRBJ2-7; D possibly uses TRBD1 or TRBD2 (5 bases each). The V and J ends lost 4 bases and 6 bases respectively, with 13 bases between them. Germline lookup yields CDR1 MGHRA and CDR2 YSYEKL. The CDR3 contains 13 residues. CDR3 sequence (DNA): TGCGCCAGCAGCCCTCAGGGAGTCGGCGAGCAGTACTTC. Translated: CASSPQGVGEQYF.

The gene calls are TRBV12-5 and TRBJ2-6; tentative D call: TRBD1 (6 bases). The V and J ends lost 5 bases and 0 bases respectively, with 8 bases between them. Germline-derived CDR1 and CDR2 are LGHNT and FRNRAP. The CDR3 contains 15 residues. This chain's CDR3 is CASGPQGSGANVLTF. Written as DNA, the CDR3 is TGTGCTAGTGGTCCACAGGGCTCTGGGGCCAACGTCCTGACTTTC.

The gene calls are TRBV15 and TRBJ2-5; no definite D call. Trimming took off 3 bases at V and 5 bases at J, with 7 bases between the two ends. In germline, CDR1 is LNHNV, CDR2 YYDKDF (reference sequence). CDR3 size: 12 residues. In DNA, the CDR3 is TGTGCCACCAGCAGGTCAAGGGAGACCCAGTACTTC. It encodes CATSRSRETQYF.

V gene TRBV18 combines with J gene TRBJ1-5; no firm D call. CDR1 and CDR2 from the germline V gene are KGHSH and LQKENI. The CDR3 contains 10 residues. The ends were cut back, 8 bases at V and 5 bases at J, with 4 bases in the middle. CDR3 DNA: TGTGCCAGCCCTGATCAGCCCCAGCATTTT. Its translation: CASPDQPQHF.

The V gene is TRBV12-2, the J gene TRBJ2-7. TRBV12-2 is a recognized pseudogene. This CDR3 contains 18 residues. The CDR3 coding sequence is TGTGCAAGTCGCTTAAGAGTTTATGATTGGGACCCACCCTACGAGCAGTACTTC. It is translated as CASRLRVYDWDPPYEQYF.

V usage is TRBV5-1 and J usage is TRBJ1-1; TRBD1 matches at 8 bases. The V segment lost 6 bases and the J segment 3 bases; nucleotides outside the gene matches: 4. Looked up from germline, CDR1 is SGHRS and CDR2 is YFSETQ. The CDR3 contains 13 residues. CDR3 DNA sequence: TGCGCCAGCACGGACAGGGAGTACACTGAAGCTTTCTTT. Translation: CASTDREYTEAFF.

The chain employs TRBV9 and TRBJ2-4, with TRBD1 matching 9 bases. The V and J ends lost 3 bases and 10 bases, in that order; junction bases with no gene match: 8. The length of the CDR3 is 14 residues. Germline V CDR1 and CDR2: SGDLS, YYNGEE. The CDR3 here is CASSAPGQGRIQYF. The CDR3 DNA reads TGTGCCAGCAGCGCCCCGGGACAGGGAAGGATTCAGTACTTC.

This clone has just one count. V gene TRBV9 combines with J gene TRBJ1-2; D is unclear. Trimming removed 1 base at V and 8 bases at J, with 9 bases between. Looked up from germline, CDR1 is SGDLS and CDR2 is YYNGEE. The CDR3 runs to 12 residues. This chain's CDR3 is CASSVTGNGYTF. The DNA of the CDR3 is TGTGCCAGCAGCGTAACCGGGAACGGCTACACCTTC.

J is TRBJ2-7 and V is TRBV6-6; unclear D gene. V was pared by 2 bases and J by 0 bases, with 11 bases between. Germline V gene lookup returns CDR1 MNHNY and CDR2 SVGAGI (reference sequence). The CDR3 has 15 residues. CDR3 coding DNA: TGTGCCAGCAGTTACGCCAGCGCCTCCTCCTACGAGCAGTACTTC. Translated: CASSYASASSYEQYF.

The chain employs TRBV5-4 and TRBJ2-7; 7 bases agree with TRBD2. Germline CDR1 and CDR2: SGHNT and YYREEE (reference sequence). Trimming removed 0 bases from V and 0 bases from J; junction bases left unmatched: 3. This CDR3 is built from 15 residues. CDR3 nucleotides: TGTGCCAGCAGCTTGGCGGCGGGAGTCTCCTACGAGCAGTACTTC. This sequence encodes CASSLAAGVSYEQYF. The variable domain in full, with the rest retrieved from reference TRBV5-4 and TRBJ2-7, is ETGVTQSPTHLIKTRGQQVTLRCSSQSGHNTVSWYQQALGQGPQFIFQYYREEENGRGNFPPRFSGLQFPNYSSELNVNALELDDSALYLCASSLAAGVSYEQYFGPGTRLTVT.

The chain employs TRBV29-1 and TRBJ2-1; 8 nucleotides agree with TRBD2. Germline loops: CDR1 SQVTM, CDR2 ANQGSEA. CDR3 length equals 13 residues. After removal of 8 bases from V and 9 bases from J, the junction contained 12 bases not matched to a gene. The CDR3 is CSFRRSGDVEQFF. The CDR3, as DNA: TGCAGCTTTCGCCGTAGCGGGGACGTTGAGCAGTTCTTC.